This T cell receptor (beta chain) was recorded in a study of T cells in Graves' hyperthyroidism and ophthalmopathy (dated by TCRdb to the late 2010s). Broadly, across the study: Peripheral blood samples were taken at the time of initial diagnosis, prior to any treatment. A discovery cohort of roughly 96 patients, approximately 45 with Graves' ophthalmopathy and approximately 57 with stable Graves' hyperthyroidism, was used to find distinguishing TCR V-J signatures. Prospective prediction of ophthalmopathy was tested in an independent validation cohort consisting of some 20 hyperthyroidism patients and approximately 16 patients who later progressed to ophthalmopathy. For training and testing, the 100 or so patients in the discovery cohort were randomly divided in a 7:3 ratio. In several Graves' hyperthyroidism patients, the study also compared T-cell repertoires from thyroid tissue with T-cell repertoires from blood. Following sampling, methimazole starting at 30 mg daily was given to hyperthyroidism patients, and high-dose intravenous methylprednisolone was given to ophthalmopathy patients. TCR Vbeta CDR3 sequencing of around 130 peripheral blood samples (43 ophthalmopathy, 75 to 80 hyperthyroidism and roughly 17 progressor patients) is reported in the paper. Beyond this particular receptor, the publication reports: Blood samples also contained most of the expanded thyroid clonotypes (frequency above 0.001), which suggests that blood repertoires may reflect thyroid immune responses. In cross-validation, a model built on a 13 V-J signature told ophthalmopathy apart from stable hyperthyroidism with over 85% sensitivity and approximately 81% specificity, and in testing the same model reached 80%/75%. Sample size was not statistically predetermined, and blinding of investigators to group allocation was not performed. In validation, the model predicted progression to ophthalmopathy with over 60% sensitivity and approximately 74% specificity, a median of about 6.7 months before onset.

Hyperthyroidism patients were newly diagnosed, had a disease duration of under 2 months, and were aged 18 to 65 years. Exclusion was applied to patients with uncontrolled infections, other autoimmune diseases, pregnancy or lactation. Diagnoses were based on clinical symptoms, serum thyroxine and TRAb, thyroid ultrasound and orbital computed tomography. Blood from progressor patients was drawn when they were first diagnosed with hyperthyroidism, before any ophthalmopathy symptoms appeared. PBMCs were isolated from 10 ml of fresh peripheral blood by Ficoll-Paque density gradient centrifugation. Patients classed as progressors first received a Graves' hyperthyroidism diagnosis and then went on to develop ophthalmopathy during follow-up. Trizol reagent was used to extract total RNA, and RNA quality was then checked on an Agilent 2100 Bioanalyzer. This clonotype was counted at least ten times. Its antigen is unknown. No clone much larger than this one lies a single base away; base qualities are absent.

TCR beta CDR3 regions were amplified from RNA transcripts. The TCR CDR3 was subjected to a first round of RT-PCR using the HTBI primer set and the Qiagen OneStep RT-PCR kit. The libraries were constructed in a second round of multiplex PCR and then size-selected and purified. The libraries were sequenced on an Illumina HiSeq2000 using paired-end 100 bp reads. As for the original processing: Raw data were processed with SOAPnuke, discarding reads with adapters, uncalled bases, mean Phred below 15, or no exact constant-primer or identifier match. COPE v1.2.5 was used to merge high-quality paired reads, and clonotypes were defined as unique nucleotide sequences. MiTCR v1.1 was used to align clonotypes to the IMGT TRBV, TRBD and TRBJ reference segments. The analysis was restricted to V-J combinations with a frequency above 0.0001, which together covered over 99% of the repertoires. A TCS score was defined as the ratio between F50 (clonal expansion) and ExV (chaos), using BLOSUM62-based TCRdist between CDR3 peptides within each V-J. Welch's t-statistics and random forest reduced approximately 520 V-J features to roughly 13, which were used in a naive Bayes classifier (R e1071). In TCRdb, the public reads were trimmed at Q25 with fastp and aligned with MiXCR, with productive beta chains retained. Entries that share a CDR3 protein sequence are merged under the most common genes and DNA. TCRdb's processing, not the authors', yielded these V and J calls. The sample yields around 250,000 distinct CDR3 sequences; about 15% were counted once. The ten largest clones represent 13% of the sample.

The CDR3 runs 20 residues from the cysteine to the phenylalanine. CDR3 DNA only is kept here, 60 bases in frame from base 1. From V the trimming removes 3 bases and from J it removes 0 bases, while the gene matches leave 18 bases of the junction unaccounted for. According to the germline V gene (reference sequence), CDR1 reads DFQATT and CDR2 reads SNEGSKA. The rearranged chain carries TRBV20-1 and TRBJ2-3, with TRBD2 matching 10 junction bases. The receptor was isolated from a woman in her 40s with Graves' hyperthyroidism that later progressed to Graves' ophthalmopathy. Sequencing input: blood. CDR3 region: CSASSRTAGGVGPSTDTQYF. The nucleotides read TGCAGTGCTAGTAGCCGGACAGCGGGAGGGGTGGGGCCTAGCACAGATACGCAGTATTTT.